This TCR beta chain was recorded in a study of blood T cell repertoires in COVID-19. In the study's own analysis: Researchers report that nucleated cell counts were estimated from reference gene primer amplification. Some clones are missing from TCRdb's copy, which holds only in-frame ones; the method was immunoSEQ multiplex PCR. V, J and clone size are those of that table, while D and trimming were read from the DNA. This sample yields 300,000 to 450,000 clones, of which around nine tenths are seen a single time; 3.9% belongs to the top ten. This CDR3 region has 14 residues. The junction had 6 bases not matched to a gene; V was cut back by 3 bases and J by 4 bases. CDR1 is DFQATT and CDR2 is SNEGSKA in the germline V gene (reference sequence).

Specimen: peripheral blood. The origin of this receptor is a woman aged 60-75 years with COVID-19, enrolled during active disease. V usage is TRBV20-1 and J usage is TRBJ1-2; the match to TRBD1 covers 9 bases. CDR3 bases: TGCAGTGCTAGTAGGGGACAGGGAACCTATGGCTACACCTTC. It specifies CSASRGQGTYGYTF.